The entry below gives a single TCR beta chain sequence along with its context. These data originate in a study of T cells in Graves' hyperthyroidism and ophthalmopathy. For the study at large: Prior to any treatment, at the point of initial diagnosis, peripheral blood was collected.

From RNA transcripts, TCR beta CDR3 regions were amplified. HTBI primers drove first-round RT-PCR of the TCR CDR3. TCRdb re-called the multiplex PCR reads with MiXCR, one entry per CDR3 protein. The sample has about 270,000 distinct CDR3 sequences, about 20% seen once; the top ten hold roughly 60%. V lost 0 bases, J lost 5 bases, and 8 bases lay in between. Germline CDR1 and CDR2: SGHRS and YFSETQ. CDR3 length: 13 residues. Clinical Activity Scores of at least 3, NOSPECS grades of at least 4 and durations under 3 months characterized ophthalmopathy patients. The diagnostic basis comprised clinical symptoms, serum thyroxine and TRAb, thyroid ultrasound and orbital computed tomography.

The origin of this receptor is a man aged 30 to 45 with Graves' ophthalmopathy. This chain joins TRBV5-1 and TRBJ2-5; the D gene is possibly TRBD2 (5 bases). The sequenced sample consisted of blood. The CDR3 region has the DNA TGCGCCAGCAGCTTGGTGGGAGAGGAGACCCAGTACTTC. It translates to CASSLVGEETQYF.